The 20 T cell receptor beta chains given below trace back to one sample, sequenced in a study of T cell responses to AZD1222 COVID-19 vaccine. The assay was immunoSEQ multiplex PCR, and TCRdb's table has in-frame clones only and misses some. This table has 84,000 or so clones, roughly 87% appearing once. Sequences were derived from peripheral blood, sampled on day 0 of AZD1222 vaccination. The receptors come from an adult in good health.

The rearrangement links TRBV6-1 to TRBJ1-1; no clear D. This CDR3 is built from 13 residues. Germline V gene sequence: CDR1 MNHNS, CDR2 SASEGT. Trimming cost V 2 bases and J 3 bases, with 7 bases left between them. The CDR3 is CASSESWDTEAFF. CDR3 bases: TGTGCCAGCAGTGAATCGTGGGACACTGAAGCTTTCTTT.

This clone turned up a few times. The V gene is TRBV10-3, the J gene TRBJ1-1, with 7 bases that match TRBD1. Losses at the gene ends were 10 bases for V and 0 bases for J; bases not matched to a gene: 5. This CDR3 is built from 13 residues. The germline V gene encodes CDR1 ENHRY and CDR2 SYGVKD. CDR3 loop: CATTQGLNTEAFF. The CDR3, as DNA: TGTGCCACCACACAGGGGTTGAACACTGAAGCTTTCTTT.

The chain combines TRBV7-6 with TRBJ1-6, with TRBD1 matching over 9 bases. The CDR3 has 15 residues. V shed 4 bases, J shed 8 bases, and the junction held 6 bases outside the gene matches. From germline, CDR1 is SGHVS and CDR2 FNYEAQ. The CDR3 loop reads CASSSGQGLDSPLHF. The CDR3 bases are TGTGCCAGCAGCTCGGGACAGGGACTTGATTCACCCCTCCACTTT.

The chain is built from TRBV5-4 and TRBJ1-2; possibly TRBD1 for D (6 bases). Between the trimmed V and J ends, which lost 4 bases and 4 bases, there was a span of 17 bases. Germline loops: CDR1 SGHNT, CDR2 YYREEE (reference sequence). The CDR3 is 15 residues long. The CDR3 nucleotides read TGTGCCAGCAGCCGCGAGGGGGGGAATTTCTATGGCTACACCTTC. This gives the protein CASSREGGNFYGYTF. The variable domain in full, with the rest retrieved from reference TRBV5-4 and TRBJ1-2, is ETGVTQSPTHLIKTRGQQVTLRCSSQSGHNTVSWYQQALGQGPQFIFQYYREEENGRGNFPPRFSGLQFPNYSSELNVNALELDDSALYLCASSREGGNFYGYTFGSGTRLTVV.

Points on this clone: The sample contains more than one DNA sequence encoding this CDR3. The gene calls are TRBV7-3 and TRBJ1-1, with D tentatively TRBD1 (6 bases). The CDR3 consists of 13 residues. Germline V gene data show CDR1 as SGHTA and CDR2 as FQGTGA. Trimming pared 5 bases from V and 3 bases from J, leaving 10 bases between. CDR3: CASSSQGYTEAFF. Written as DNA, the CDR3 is TGTGCCAGCAGCAGTCAGGGGTACACTGAAGCTTTCTTT.

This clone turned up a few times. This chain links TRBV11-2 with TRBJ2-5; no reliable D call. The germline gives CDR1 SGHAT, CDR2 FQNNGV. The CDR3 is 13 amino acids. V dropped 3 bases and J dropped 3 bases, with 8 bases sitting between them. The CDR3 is CASSFSGEETQYF. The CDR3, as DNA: TGTGCCAGCAGCTTTTCGGGTGAAGAGACCCAGTACTTC.

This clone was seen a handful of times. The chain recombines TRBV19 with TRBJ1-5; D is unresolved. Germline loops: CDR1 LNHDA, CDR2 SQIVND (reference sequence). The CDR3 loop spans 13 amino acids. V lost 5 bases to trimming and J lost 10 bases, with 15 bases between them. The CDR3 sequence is CASSVRDNRPQHF. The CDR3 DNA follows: TGTGCCAGTAGTGTTCGAGACAATCGACCCCAGCATTTT.

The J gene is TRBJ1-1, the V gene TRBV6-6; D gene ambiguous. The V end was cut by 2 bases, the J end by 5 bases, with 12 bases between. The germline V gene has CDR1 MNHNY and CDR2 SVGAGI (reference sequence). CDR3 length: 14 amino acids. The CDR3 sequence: CASSYGDRGTEAFF. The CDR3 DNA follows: TGTGCCAGCAGTTACGGGGATAGAGGGACTGAAGCTTTCTTT.

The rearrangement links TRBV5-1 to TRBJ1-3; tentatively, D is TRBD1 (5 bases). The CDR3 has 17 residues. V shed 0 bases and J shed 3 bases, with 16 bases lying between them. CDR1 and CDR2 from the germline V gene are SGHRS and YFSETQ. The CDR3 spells CASSLEGQALNGNTIYF. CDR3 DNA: TGCGCCAGCAGCTTGGAGGGGCAGGCCCTAAATGGAAACACCATATATTTT.

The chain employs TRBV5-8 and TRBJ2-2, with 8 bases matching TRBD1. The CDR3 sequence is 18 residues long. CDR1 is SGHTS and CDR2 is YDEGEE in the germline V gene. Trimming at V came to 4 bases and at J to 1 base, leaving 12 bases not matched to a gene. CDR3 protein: CASSPSGPGGMNTGELFF. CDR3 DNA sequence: TGTGCCAGCAGCCCCTCCGGGCCAGGGGGCATGAACACCGGGGAGCTGTTTTTT. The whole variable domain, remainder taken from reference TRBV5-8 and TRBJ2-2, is EAGVTQSPTHLIKTRGQQATLRCSPISGHTSVYWYQQALGLGLQFLLWYDEGEERNRGNFPPRFSGRQFPNYSSELNVNALELEDSALYLCASSPSGPGGMNTGELFFGEGSRLTVL.

For the CDR3, the DNA is TGCGCCAGCAGTCAATCGATAGCGGGAGGTAGCACAGATACGCAGTATTTT. Encoded protein: CASSQSIAGGSTDTQYF. This rearrangement joins TRBV23-1 to TRBJ2-3; 10 nucleotides align to TRBD2. Being an ORF, TRBV23-1 has a function that is uncertain. The V segment lost 0 bases and the J segment 0 bases; nucleotides outside the gene matches: 3. The CDR3 totals 17 residues.

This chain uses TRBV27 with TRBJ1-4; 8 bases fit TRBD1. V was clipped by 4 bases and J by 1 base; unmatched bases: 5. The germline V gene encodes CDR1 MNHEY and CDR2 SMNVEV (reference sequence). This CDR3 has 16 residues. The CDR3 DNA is TGTGCCAGCAGTTCACTACAGGGGGGAACTAATGAAAAACTGTTTTTT. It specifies CASSSLQGGTNEKLFF.

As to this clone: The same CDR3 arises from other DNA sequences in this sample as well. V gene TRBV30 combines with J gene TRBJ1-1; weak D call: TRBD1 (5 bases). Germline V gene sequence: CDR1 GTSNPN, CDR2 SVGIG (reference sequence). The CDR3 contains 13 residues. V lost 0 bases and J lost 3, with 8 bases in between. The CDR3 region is CAWSVQGDTEAFF. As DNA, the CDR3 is TGTGCCTGGAGTGTACAAGGGGACACTGAAGCTTTCTTT.

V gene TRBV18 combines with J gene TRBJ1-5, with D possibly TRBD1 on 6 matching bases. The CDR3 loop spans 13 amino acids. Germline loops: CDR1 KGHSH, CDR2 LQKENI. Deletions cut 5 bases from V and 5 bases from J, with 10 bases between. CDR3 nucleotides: TGTGCCAGCTCAGCGGGGGGCGATCAGCCCCAGCATTTT. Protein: CASSAGGDQPQHF.

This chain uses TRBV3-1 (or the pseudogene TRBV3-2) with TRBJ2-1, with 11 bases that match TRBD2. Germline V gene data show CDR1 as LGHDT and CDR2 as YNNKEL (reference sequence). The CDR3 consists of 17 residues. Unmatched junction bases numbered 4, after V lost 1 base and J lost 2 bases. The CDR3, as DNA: TGTGCCAGCAGCCAAGCTGAACTAGCGGGAGCCTACAATGAGCAGTTCTTC. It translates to CASSQAELAGAYNEQFF.

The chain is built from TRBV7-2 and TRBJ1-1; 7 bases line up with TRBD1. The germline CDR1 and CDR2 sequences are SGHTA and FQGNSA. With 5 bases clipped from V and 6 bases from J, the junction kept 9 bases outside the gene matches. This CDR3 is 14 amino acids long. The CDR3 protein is CASSQGGTVAEAFF. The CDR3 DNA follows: TGTGCCAGCAGCCAGGGCGGGACAGTCGCTGAAGCTTTCTTT.

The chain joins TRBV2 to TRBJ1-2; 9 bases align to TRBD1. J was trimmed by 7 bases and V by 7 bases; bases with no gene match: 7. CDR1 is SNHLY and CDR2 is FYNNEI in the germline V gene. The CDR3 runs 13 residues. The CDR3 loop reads CASNIGTGSGYTF. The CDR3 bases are TGTGCCAGCAACATCGGGACAGGGTCTGGCTACACCTTC.

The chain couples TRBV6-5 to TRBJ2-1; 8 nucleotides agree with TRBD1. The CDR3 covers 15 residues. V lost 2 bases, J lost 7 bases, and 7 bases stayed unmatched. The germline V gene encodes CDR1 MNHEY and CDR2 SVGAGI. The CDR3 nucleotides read TGTGCCAGCAGTTACGACAGGGGAGAATGGAATGAGCAGTTCTTC. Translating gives CASSYDRGEWNEQFF.

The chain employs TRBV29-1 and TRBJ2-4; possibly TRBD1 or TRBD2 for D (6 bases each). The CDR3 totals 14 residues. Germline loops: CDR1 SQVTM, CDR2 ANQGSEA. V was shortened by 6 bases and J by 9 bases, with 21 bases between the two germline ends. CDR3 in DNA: TGCAGCGTCGGGCAGGGGAGGCAGGGAAGCATTCAGTACTTC. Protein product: CSVGQGRQGSIQYF.

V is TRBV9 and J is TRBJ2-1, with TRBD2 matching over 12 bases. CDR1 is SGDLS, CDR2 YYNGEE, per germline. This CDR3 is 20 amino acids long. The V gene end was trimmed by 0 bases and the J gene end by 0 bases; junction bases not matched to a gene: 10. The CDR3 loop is CASSVGTGTSGPYSYNEQFF. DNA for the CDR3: TGTGCCAGCAGCGTAGGGACCGGGACTAGCGGGCCTTACTCCTACAATGAGCAGTTCTTC.